Presented here are 7 T cell receptor beta chains from one specimen sequenced in a study of T cell responses to AZD1222 COVID-19 vaccine. Only in-frame clones appear in the TCRdb table, and some are missing; sequencing was by immunoSEQ multiplex PCR. The sample includes approximately 150,000 clones, about 94% of them seen just once. The specimen comprised peripheral blood, sampled 28 days after the second AZD1222 dose. The source is an adult who received the AZD1222 COVID-19 vaccine.

The V gene is TRBV4-3, the J gene TRBJ2-1, with 9 nucleotides matching TRBD2. From germline, CDR1 is LGHNA and CDR2 YSLEER. J was trimmed by 5 bases and V by 3 bases; bases with no gene match: 11. The CDR3 length is 17 residues. The CDR3 nucleotides are TGCGCCAGCAGCCAGGGTCTAGGGGTAGCGGGGGACAATGAGCAGTTCTTC. Its protein is CASSQGLGVAGDNEQFF.

V and J are TRBV19 and TRBJ2-7, with 8 bases matching TRBD2. Trimming took 5 bases from V and 0 from J; bases not matched to a gene: 6. From germline, CDR1 is LNHDA and CDR2 SQIVND (reference sequence). This CDR3 spans 15 amino acids. CDR3 residues: CASSPREGISYEQYF. CDR3 in DNA: TGTGCCAGTAGTCCCCGGGAGGGTATCTCCTACGAGCAGTACTTC. Looking up the rest from reference TRBV19 and TRBJ2-7 gives the full variable domain: DGGITQSPKYLFRKEGQNVTLSCEQNLNHDAMYWYRQDPGQGLRLIYYSQIVNDFQKGDIAEGYSVSREKKESFPLTVTSAQKNPTAFYLCASSPREGISYEQYFGPGTRLTVT.

V and J are TRBV29-1 and TRBJ1-3; the D is unclear. The CDR3 is 13 amino acids. Between the trimmed V and J ends, which lost 2 bases and 2 bases, there was a span of 7 bases. Germline values: CDR1 SQVTM, CDR2 ANQGSEA. The CDR3 DNA sequence: TGCAGCGTTGAAATAACTACTGGAAACACCATATATTTT. Translating gives CSVEITTGNTIYF.

This chain connects TRBV18 to TRBJ2-7, with 8 bases matching TRBD2. The germline gives CDR1 KGHSH, CDR2 LQKENI. The CDR3 totals 14 residues. V trimming: 4 bases; J trimming: 0 bases; junction bases outside the gene matches: 2. CDR3 bases: TGTGCCAGCTCACGGCTAGCGGGCTCCTACGAGCAGTACTTC. The encoded protein is CASSRLAGSYEQYF.

The chain combines TRBV19 with TRBJ2-2; D is possibly TRBD1 (5 bases). This CDR3 spans 14 amino acids. Trimming took off 3 bases at V and 4 bases at J, with 9 bases between the two ends. Germline CDR1 reads LNHDA; CDR2 reads SQIVND (reference sequence). CDR3 sequence: CASSMTVITGELFF. For the CDR3, the DNA is TGTGCCAGTAGTATGACAGTCATCACCGGGGAGCTGTTTTTT.

The J gene is TRBJ2-1, the V gene TRBV7-9; 11 nucleotides line up with TRBD1. CDR3 length: 15 residues. Losses at the gene ends were 3 bases for V and 6 bases for J; bases not matched to a gene: 4. Per germline, CDR1 SEHNR and CDR2 FQNEAQ (reference sequence). The CDR3 DNA is TGTGCCAGCAGCTTCCCCGGGACAGGGGGCAATGAGCAGTTCTTC. This sequence encodes CASSFPGTGGNEQFF. The entire variable domain, with the rest obtained from reference TRBV7-9 and TRBJ2-1, is as follows: DTGVSQNPRHKITKRGQNVTFRCDPISEHNRLYWYRQTLGQGPEFLTYFQNEAQLEKSRLLSDRFSAERPKGSFSTLEIQRTEQGDSAMYLCASSFPGTGGNEQFFGPGTRLTVL.

This chain joins TRBV4-2 and TRBJ2-5, with a weak D call TRBD2 (5 bases). CDR1 and CDR2 (germline): LGHNA, YNFKEQ. CDR3 length: 16 residues. Trimming removed 1 base at V and 3 bases at J, with 15 bases between. CDR3 nucleotides: TGTGCCAGCAGCCAAGGACCACCCGGGATAGAAGAGACCCAGTACTTC. Translation gives CASSQGPPGIEETQYF.